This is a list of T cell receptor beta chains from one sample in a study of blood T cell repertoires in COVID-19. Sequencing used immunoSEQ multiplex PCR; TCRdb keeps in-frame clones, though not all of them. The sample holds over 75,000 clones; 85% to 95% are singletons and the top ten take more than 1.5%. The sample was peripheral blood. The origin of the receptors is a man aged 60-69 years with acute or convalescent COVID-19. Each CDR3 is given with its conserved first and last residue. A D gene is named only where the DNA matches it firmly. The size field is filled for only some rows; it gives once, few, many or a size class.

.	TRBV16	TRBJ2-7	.	TGTGCCAGCAGCCAATTGGCTAGCCGAGGGTCTGGCTCCTACGAGCAGTACTTC	CASSQLASRGSGSYEQYF
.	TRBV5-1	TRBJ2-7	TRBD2	TGCGCCAGCAGCCTGACTAGCGGGAGGGACGAGCAGTACTTC	CASSLTSGRDEQYF
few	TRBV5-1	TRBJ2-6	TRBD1	TGCGCCAGCAGCCCAGGGGGCTCGACCAACGTCCTGACTTTC	CASSPGGSTNVLTF
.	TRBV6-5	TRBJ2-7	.	TGTGCCAGCAAGTTTATAGCTCGGGACGAGCAGTACTTC	CASKFIARDEQYF
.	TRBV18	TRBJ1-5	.	TGTGCCAGCTCACCCGACAGGCTAAGCAATCAGCCCCAGCATTTT	CASSPDRLSNQPQHF
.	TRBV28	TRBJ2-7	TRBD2	TGTGCCAGCAGTTCGGGACTAGCGGGGCAGTACTTC	CASSSGLAGQYF
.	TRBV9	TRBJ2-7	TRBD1	TGTGCCAGCAGCCCGACAGGGGGATCCTACGAGCAGTACTTC	CASSPTGGSYEQYF
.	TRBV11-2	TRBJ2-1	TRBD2	TGTGCCAGCAGCTTACGCGCGGGACTAGTTAACCATGAGCAGTTCTTC	CASSLRAGLVNHEQFF
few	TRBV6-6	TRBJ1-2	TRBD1	TGTGCCAGCAGTACCCCTACAGGGGACTCTAACTATGGCTACACCTTC	CASSTPTGDSNYGYTF
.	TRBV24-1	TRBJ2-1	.	TGTGCCACCAGTAAACCGCAGGGAGAGCAGTTCTTC	CATSKPQGEQFF
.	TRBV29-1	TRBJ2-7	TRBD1	TGCAGCGTTGGGGACAGGGGCCCATCCTACGAGCAGTACTTC	CSVGDRGPSYEQYF
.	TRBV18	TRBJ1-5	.	TGTGCCAGCTCACCTTTTGCGTACGGCAATCAGCCCCAGCATTTT	CASSPFAYGNQPQHF
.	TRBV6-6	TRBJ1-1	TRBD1	TGTGCCAGCAAGGGCACAGGGGGAACTGAAGCTTTCTTT	CASKGTGGTEAFF
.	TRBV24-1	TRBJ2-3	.	TGTGCCACCAGTGATAACATGGGCGGCACAGATACGCAGTATTTT	CATSDNMGGTDTQYF
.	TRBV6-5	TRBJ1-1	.	TGTGCCAGCAGTCTTCGGGCGGGGAACACTGAAGCTTTCTTT	CASSLRAGNTEAFF
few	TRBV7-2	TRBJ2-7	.	TGTGCCAGCAGCGCGGGACTTCCTACCTACGAGCAGTACTTC	CASSAGLPTYEQYF
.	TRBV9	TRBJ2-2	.	TGTGCCAGCAGCCCCCTCCCTGCTAGCACCGGGGAGCTGTTTTTT	CASSPLPASTGELFF
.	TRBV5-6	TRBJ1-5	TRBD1	TGTGCCAGCAGTTCGGACAGGGGTCAGCCCCAGCATTTT	CASSSDRGQPQHF
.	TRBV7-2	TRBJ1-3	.	TGTGCCAGCAGCTTAACAATTGGTGGAAACACCATATATTTT	CASSLTIGGNTIYF
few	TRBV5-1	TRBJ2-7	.	TGCGCCAGCAGCCACCGAGTAGAGGATTCCTACGAGCAGTACTTC	CASSHRVEDSYEQYF
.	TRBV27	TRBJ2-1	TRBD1	TGTGCCAGCGGATTACAGGGGGCTTCGATATACAATGAGCAGTTCTTC	CASGLQGASIYNEQFF
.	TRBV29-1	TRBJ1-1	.	TGCAGCGCCCGTAACACTGAAGCTTTCTTT	CSARNTEAFF
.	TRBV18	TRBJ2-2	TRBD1	TGTGCCAGCTCATCAAAACAGGGGACCGGGGAGCTGTTTTTT	CASSSKQGTGELFF
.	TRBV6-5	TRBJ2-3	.	TGTGCCAGCTTGGTCGCGGGTACAGATACGCAGTATTTT	CASLVAGTDTQYF
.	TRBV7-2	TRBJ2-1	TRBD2	TGTGCCAGCAGCACCTCGACTAGCGGGAGAAATGAGCAGTTCTTC	CASSTSTSGRNEQFF
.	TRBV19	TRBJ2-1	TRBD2	TGTGCCAGTAGTATAAGGGGACTAGCGGGCGGGAAGCAGTTCTTC	CASSIRGLAGGKQFF
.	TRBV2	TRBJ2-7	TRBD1	TGTGCCAGCAGTGCAGGGGGATCCTACGAGCAGTACTTC	CASSAGGSYEQYF
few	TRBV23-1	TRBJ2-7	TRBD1	TGCGCCAGCGGGTGTACAGGGGAACTCCGCGAGCAGTACTTC	CASGCTGELREQYF
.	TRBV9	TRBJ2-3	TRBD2	TGTGCCAGCAGCTGGACTAGCGGGATCGAGACAGATACGCAGTATTTT	CASSWTSGIETDTQYF
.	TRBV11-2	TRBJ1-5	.	TGTGCCAGCAGCTTAAACAGGGAACAGCCCCAGCATTTT	CASSLNREQPQHF
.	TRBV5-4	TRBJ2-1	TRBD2	TGTGCCAGCAGCCAGGGACTAGCGGACAATGAGCAGTTCTTC	CASSQGLADNEQFF
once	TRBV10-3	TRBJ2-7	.	TGTGCCATCAGTGAGCCTGCGTCAGGGGTGTTCTCCTACGAGCAGTACTTC	CAISEPASGVFSYEQYF
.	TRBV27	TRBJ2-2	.	TGTGCCAGCAACCTACAGGGCTCTTCGGGGGAGCTGTTTTTT	CASNLQGSSGELFF
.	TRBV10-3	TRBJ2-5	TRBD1	TGTGCCATCAGTGGGGGACAGGGGGCCCAAGAGACCCAGTACTTC	CAISGGQGAQETQYF
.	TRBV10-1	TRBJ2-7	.	TGCGCCAGCGCCCTACAGGGGACTTCCTACGAGCAGTACTTC	CASALQGTSYEQYF
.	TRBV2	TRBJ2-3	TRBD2	TGTGCCAGCAGTGAAACGACTAGCGGGAGGAGCACAGATACGCAGTATTTT	CASSETTSGRSTDTQYF
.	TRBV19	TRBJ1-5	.	TGTGCCAGTAAGGTGACAGGCGGATCAAATAGCAATCAGCCCCAGCATTTT	CASKVTGGSNSNQPQHF
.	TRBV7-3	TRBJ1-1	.	TGTGCCAGCAGCTCAGGGGCTACAGGGAGTGAAGCTTTCTTT	CASSSGATGSEAFF
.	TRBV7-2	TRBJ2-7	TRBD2	TGTGCCAGCAGAAGGACTAGCGGGAGCTCCTACGAGCAGTACTTC	CASRRTSGSSYEQYF
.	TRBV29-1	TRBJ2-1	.	TGCAGCGTTGTGGAGACCAACAATGAGCAGTTCTTC	CSVVETNNEQFF
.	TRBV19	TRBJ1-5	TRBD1	TGTGCCACCTCCCTGGAGGGGGCTCGCAATCAGCCCCAGCATTTT	CATSLEGARNQPQHF
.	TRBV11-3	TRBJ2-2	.	TGTGCCAGCAGCTCCACCGGGACTGGTCCCGGGGAGCTGTTTTTT	CASSSTGTGPGELFF
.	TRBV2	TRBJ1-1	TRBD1	TGTGCCAGCAGTCAAGATAACAGGGGCCCGAACACTGAAGCTTTCTTT	CASSQDNRGPNTEAFF
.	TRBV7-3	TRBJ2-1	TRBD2	TGTGCCAGCAGCTTGGGACTACGCAATGAGCAGTTCTTC	CASSLGLRNEQFF
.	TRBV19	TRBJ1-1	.	TGTGCCACCGAGACCCTGGACAGAGCGAACACTGAAGCTTTCTTT	CATETLDRANTEAFF
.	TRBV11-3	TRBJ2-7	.	TGTGCCAGCAGCCTACACTCTTCGTGGGCTTACGAGCAGTACTTC	CASSLHSSWAYEQYF
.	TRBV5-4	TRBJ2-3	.	TGTGCCAGCAGCTCCAGGGGAGGGAGGATCACAGATACGCAGTATTTT	CASSSRGGRITDTQYF
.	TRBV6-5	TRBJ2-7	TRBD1	TGTGCCAGCAGGGTAACAGGGGTCTACGAGCAGTACTTC	CASRVTGVYEQYF
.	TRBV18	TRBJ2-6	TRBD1	TGTGCCAGCTCGCCTCGGGACAGAGCCGGGGCCAACGTCCTGACTTTC	CASSPRDRAGANVLTF
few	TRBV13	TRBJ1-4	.	TGTGCCAGCAGCTTAGGCCCGAGGAATGAAAAACTGTTTTTT	CASSLGPRNEKLFF
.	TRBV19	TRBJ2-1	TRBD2	TGTGCCAGTAGTATAGTAGCGGGAGGCCGAAGTGAGCAGTTCTTC	CASSIVAGGRSEQFF
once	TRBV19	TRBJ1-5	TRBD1	TGTGCCAGTAGTGGGACAGGAGACAATCAGCCCCAGCATTTT	CASSGTGDNQPQHF
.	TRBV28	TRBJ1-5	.	TGTGCCAGCAGCTTCGCGGACAGCTTCAATCAGCCCCAGCATTTT	CASSFADSFNQPQHF
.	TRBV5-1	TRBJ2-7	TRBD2	TGCGCCAGCAGCGACCTAGCGGGAGGGTCCTACGAGCAGTACTTC	CASSDLAGGSYEQYF